The present TCR beta chain was sequenced within a study of T-cell reconstitution after alpha-beta-depleted transplantation in children. Germline V gene lookup returns CDR1 LNHNV and CDR2 YYDKDF (reference sequence). This CDR3 contains 15 residues. The V end lost 4 bases, the J end lost 2 bases, and 14 bases lay between the germline ends. TCRbeta library preparation incorporated unique molecular identifiers. TCRdb recomputed calls from the PCR reads with MiXCR, one row per CDR3 protein. The sample contains approximately 220,000 distinct CDR3 sequences, approximately 17% of which appear only once. The chain joins TRBV15 to TRBJ2-5; maybe TRBD2 (5 bases). Sequenced material: PBMCs, mostly from graft donor cells, taken 360 days after TCRalphabeta/CD19-depleted stem cell transplant. This receptor was obtained from a male patient aged 2 to 9 who had a stem cell transplant for acute lymphoblastic leukemia, so the T cells may come from the graft donor. The chain's CDR3 is CATSTQSGLQETQYF. CDR3 bases: TGTGCCACCAGCACCCAGAGCGGTCTACAAGAGACCCAGTACTTC.